One T cell receptor beta chain is described in this entry. Repertoires were generated with immunoSEQ multiplex PCR, while TCRdb's copy carries only in-frame clones and drops some. Of fewer than 25,000 clones in the sample, just over 85% were seen once. This sample is part of a study of PD-1 blockade in classical Hodgkin lymphoma. Each patient relapsed following autologous stem cell transplantation, and prior brentuximab vedotin exposure differed. Complete response, partial response or progressive disease constituted the best responses recorded. The starting material was peripheral blood mononuclear cells (PBMCs), obtained before the second cycle of nivolumab. This clonotype was obtained from a human donor with classical Hodgkin lymphoma.

CDR3 sequence: CATYPGTALNSPLHF. The DNA for the CDR3 is TGTGCCACCTACCCCGGGACGGCGCTCAATTCACCCCTCCACTTT. V usage is TRBV6-5 and J usage is TRBJ1-6; a possible D gene is TRBD1 (5 bases). The CDR3 is 15 residues long. The V end was cut by 10 bases, the J end by 7 bases, with 20 bases between. The V gene's germline CDR1 is MNHEY and CDR2 SVGAGI.